This T cell receptor beta chain is drawn from a study of vaccination effects on CD4 cells after COVID-19. On the study more broadly: It was two doses of either the BNT162b2 or mRNA-1273 vaccine that participants received.

Before sequencing took place, the ViraFEST assay used viral peptide pools to expand antigen-specific CD4+ T cells. With 10 to 11 days of culture completed, CD4+ T cells were isolated. Nucleocapsid antibody tests were negative, and the vaccine recipients had no prior SARS-CoV-2 infection. Cultures of roughly 2 million PBMC per well contained about 10 IU/ml IL-2 plus 10 ug/ml peptides. Method: immunoSEQ multiplex PCR; TCRdb's copy keeps in-frame clones and lacks some. The sample contains some 70,000 clones, about 80% of which appear only once. Study-level results: Nearly all vaccine-induced clones in healthy recipients recognized only SARS-CoV-2.

To note about this clone: The target antigen is unknown.

There are 16 residues in the CDR3. The germline V gene encodes CDR1 MRHNA and CDR2 SNTAGT. J was trimmed by 5 bases and V by 4 bases; bases with no gene match: 11. The J gene is TRBJ1-2, the V gene TRBV6-4; 9 nucleotides align to TRBD1. The sequencing here drew on CD4+ T cells from PBMCs cultured with SARS-CoV-2 spike peptides, taken before COVID-19 vaccination. The source is a human donor who received a COVID-19 vaccine. The CDR3: CASSARPGQGRYGYTF. DNA of the CDR3: TGTGCCAGCAGTGCGAGACCGGGACAGGGTCGTTATGGCTACACCTTC.